The text below deals with one T cell receptor (beta chain). No antigen is known for it. This entry comes from a study of beta chain features in type 1 diabetes. V dropped 3 bases and J dropped 5 bases, with 13 bases sitting between them. In germline, CDR1 is ENHRY, CDR2 SYGVKD. CDR3 length: 14 residues. Reverse transcription of all isolated RNA meant that expressed TCRB transcripts were sequenced. Sequencing used immunoSEQ multiplex PCR; TCRdb keeps in-frame clones, though not all of them. The profile covers about 150,000 clones, with about 13% appearing a single time and 1.3% taken by the ten largest. Study-wide points: Cells that show high TCR expression could be over-represented by cDNA sequencing. All four CD4+ subsets from Type 1 diabetes patients carried moderately but significantly shorter TCRB CDR3s.

The clonotype comes from a man between 18 and 29 years old with type 1 diabetes. The chain joins TRBV10-3 to TRBJ2-5; either TRBD1 or TRBD2 may fit D (6 bases each). Sequenced: central memory CD4+ T cells from blood. The CDR3 DNA reads as TGTGCCATCAGTGACCCGGGGGCGAGGGAGACCCAGTACTTC. This sequence encodes CAISDPGARETQYF.